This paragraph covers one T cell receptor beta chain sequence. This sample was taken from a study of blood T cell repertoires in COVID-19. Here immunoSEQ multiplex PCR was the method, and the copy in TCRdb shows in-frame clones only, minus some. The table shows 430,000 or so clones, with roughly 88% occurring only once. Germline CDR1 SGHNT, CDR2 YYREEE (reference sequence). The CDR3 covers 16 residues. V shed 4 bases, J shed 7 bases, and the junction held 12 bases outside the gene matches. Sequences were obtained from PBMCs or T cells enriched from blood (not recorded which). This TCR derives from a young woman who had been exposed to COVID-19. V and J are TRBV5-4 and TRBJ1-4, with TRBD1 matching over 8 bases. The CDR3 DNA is TGTGCCAGCAGCCCCTGGACCGGACAGGGCAGTGAAAAACTGTTTTTT. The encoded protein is CASSPWTGQGSEKLFF.